Below, one T cell receptor (beta chain) is given with its context. Germline V gives CDR1 SGHVS, CDR2 FQNEAQ. This CDR3 is built from 15 residues. V trimming: 1 base; J trimming: 4 bases; junction bases outside the gene matches: 5. Enrolment of Seattle patients took place during active infection, and they were followed longitudinally. These data belong to a study of blood T cell repertoires in COVID-19. Background on the study: The study drew acute and convalescent COVID-19 samples from the United States, Italy and Spain. The analysed material was cDNA or gDNA that came from T cells, B-cell-depleted T cells, or PBMCs.

As originally analysed: Quantification of nucleated cells was approximated via reference gene primer amplification. Some clones are missing from TCRdb's copy, which holds only in-frame ones; the method was immunoSEQ multiplex PCR. The DNA was the basis for D and trimming; V, J and clone size are from that table. Of some 160,000 clones detected, over 80% appear once; the ten largest clones hold about 8.8%. The chain has TRBV7-8 and TRBJ2-7; TRBD2 aligns across 9 bases. The sample taken for sequencing was peripheral blood. The sequence derives from a woman aged 80 or over with COVID-19, enrolled during active disease. The CDR3 spells CASSLVTSGLYEQYF. As DNA, the CDR3 is TGTGCCAGCAGCTTAGTGACTAGCGGATTGTACGAGCAGTACTTC.